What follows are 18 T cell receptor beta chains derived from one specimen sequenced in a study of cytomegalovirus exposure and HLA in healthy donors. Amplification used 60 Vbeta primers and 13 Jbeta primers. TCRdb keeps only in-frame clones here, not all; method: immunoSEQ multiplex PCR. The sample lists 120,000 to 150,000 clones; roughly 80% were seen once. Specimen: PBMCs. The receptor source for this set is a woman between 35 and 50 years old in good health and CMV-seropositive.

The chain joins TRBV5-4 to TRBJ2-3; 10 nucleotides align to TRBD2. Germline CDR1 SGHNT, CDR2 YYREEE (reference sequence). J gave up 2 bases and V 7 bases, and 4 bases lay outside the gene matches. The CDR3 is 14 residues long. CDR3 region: CASRLAGATDTQYF. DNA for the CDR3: TGTGCCAGCCGACTAGCGGGTGCCACAGATACGCAGTATTTT.

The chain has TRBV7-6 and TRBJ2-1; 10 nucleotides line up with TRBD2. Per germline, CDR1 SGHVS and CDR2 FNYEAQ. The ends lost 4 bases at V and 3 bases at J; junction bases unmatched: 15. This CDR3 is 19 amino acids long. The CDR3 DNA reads TGTGCCAGCAGCTCGCAGGAGCGGGGGGGCCAGTCTTTCTACAATGAGCAGTTCTTC. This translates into CASSSQERGGQSFYNEQFF.

The CDR3, as DNA: TGCGCCAGCAGCCAAGAGGCCCGCGGCTCAGATACGCAGTATTTT. This translates into CASSQEARGSDTQYF. This chain connects TRBV4-3 to TRBJ2-3; D call uncertain. The CDR3 extends over 15 amino acids. Trimming pared 0 bases from V and 4 bases from J, leaving 11 bases between. CDR1 is LGHNA, CDR2 YSLEER, per germline.

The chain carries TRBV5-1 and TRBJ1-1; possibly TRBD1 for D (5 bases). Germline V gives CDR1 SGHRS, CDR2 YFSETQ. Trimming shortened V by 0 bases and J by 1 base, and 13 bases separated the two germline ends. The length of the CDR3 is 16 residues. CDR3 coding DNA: TGCGCCAGCAGCTTGGGACAGACCGGGAGGAACACTGAAGCTTTCTTT. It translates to CASSLGQTGRNTEAFF. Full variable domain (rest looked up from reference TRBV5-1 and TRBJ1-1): KAGVTQTPRYLIKTRGQQVTLSCSPISGHRSVSWYQQTPGQGLQFLFEYFSETQRNKGNFPGRFSGRQFSNSRSEMNVSTLELGDSALYLCASSLGQTGRNTEAFFGQGTRLTVV.

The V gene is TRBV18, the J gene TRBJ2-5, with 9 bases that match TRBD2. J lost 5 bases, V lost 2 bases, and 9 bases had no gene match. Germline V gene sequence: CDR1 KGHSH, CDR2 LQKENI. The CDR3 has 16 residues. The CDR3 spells CASSPYPAGGSETQYF. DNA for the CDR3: TGTGCCAGCTCACCATACCCAGCGGGAGGATCCGAGACCCAGTACTTC.

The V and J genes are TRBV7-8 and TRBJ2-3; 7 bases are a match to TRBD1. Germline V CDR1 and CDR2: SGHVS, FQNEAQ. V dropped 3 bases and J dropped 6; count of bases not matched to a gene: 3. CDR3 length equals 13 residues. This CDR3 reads CASSFRDSDTQYF. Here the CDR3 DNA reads TGTGCCAGCAGCTTTAGGGACAGTGATACGCAGTATTTT.

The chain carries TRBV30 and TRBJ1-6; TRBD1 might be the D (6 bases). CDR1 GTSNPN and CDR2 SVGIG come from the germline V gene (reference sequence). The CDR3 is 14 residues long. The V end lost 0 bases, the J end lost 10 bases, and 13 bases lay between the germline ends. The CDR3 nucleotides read TGTGCCTGGAGTGTCACAGGGCGAAGGTCACCCCTCCACTTT. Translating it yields CAWSVTGRRSPLHF.

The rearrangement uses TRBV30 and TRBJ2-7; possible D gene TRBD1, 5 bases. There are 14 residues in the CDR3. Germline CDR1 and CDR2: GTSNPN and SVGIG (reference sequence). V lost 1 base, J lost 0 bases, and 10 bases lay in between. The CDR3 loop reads CAWSGTRFSYEQYF. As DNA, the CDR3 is TGTGCCTGGAGTGGGACACGATTCTCCTACGAGCAGTACTTC.

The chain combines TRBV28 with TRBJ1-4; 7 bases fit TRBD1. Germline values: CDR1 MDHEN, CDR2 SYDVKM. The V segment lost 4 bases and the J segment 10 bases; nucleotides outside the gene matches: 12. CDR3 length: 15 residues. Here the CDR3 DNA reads TGTGCCAGCAGTTCCTCCGGGACAGTGGAGAGAAAACTGTTTTTT. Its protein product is CASSSSGTVERKLFF. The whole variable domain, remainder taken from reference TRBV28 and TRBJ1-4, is DVKVTQSSRYLVKRTGEKVFLECVQDMDHENMFWYRQDPGLGLRLIYFSYDVKMKEKGDIPEGYSVSREKKERFSLILESASTNQTSMYLCASSSSGTVERKLFFGSGTQLSVL.

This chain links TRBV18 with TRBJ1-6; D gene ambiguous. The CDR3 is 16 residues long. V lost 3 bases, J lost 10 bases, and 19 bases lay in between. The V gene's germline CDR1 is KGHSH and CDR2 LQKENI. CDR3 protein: CASSPAEGGSRSPLHF. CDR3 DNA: TGTGCCAGCTCACCCGCCGAGGGAGGGAGCAGGTCACCCCTCCACTTT.

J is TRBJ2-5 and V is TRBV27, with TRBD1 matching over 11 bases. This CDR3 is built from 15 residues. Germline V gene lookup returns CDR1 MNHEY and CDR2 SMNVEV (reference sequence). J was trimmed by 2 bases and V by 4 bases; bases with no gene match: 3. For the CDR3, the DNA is TGTGCCAGCAGTTCCGGGACAGGGGGTCAAGAGACCCAGTACTTC. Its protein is CASSSGTGGQETQYF.

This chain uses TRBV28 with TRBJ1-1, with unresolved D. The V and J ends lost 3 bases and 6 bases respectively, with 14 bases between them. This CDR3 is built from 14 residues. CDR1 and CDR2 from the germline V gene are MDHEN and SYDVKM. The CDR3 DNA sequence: TGTGCCAGCAGTTTGGAAAAGAGGAGGGCTGAAGCTTTCTTT. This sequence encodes CASSLEKRRAEAFF.

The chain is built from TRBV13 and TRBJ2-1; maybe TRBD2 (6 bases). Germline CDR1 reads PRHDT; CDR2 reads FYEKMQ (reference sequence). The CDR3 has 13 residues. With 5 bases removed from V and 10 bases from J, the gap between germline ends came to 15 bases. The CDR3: CASSLPRGSEQFF. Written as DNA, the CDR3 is TGTGCCAGCAGCCTCCCCCGGGGGAGCGAGCAGTTCTTC.

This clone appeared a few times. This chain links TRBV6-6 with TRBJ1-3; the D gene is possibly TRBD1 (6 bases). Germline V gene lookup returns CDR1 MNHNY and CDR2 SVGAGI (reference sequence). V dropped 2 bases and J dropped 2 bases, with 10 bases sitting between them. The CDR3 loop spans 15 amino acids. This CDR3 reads CASSYEGVTGNTIYF. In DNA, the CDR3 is TGTGCCAGCAGTTACGAGGGGGTGACTGGAAACACCATATATTTT.

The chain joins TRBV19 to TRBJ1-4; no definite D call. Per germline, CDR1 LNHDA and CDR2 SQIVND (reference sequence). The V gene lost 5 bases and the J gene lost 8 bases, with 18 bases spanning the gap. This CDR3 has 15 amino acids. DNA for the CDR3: TGTGCCAGTAGTCCCCACAGTTCGGTGGGCGAAAAACTGTTTTTT. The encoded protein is CASSPHSSVGEKLFF.

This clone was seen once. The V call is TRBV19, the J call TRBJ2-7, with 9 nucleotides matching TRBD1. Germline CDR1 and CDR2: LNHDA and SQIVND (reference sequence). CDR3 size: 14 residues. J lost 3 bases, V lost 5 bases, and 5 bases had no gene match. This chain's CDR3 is CASSATGQGYEQYF. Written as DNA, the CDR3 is TGTGCCAGTAGTGCTACGGGACAGGGCTACGAGCAGTACTTC.

CDR3: CASSEARGEAFF. CDR3 in DNA: TGTGCCAGCAGTGAGGCTCGGGGTGAAGCTTTCTTT. This chain connects TRBV6-5 to TRBJ1-1; D unclear. CDR1 and CDR2 from the germline V gene are MNHEY and SVGAGI. The V end lost 5 bases, the J end lost 7 bases, and 11 bases lay between the germline ends. The CDR3 has 12 amino acids.

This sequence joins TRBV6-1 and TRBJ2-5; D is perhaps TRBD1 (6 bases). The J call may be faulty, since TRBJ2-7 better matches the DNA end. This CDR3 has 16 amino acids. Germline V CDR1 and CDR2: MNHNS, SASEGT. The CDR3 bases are TGTGCCAGCAGTGAAGAGGACAGACTAACTTCCTACGAGCAGTACTTC. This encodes CASSEEDRLTSYEQYF.